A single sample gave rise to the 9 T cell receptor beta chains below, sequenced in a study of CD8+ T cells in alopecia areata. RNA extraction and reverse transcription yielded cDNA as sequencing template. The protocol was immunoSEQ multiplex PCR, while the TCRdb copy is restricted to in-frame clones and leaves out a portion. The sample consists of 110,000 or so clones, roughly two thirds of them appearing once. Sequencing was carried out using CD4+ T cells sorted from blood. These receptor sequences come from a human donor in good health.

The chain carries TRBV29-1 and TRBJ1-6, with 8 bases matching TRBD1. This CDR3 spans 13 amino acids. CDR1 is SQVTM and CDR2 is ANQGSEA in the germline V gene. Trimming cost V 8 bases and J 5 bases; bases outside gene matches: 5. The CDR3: CSIQQGDNSPLHF. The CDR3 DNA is TGCAGCATCCAACAGGGGGATAATTCACCCCTCCACTTT. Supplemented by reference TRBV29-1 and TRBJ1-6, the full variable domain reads SAVISQKPSRDICQRGTSLTIQCQVDSQVTMMFWYRQQPGQSLTLIATANQGSEATYESGFVIDKFPISRPNLTFSTLTVSNMSPEDSSIYLCSIQQGDNSPLHFGNGTRLTVT.

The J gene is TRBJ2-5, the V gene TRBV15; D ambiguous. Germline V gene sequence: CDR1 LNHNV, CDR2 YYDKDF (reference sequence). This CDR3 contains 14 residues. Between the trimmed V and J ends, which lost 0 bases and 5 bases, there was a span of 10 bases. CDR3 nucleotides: TGTGCCACCAGCAGAGATCTGGTCCGGGAGACCCAGTACTTC. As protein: CATSRDLVRETQYF.

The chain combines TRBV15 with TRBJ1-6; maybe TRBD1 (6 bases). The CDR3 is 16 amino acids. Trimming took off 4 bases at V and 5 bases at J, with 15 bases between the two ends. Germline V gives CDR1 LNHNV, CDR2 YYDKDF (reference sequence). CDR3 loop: CATSIRGRSDNSPLHF. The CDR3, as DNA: TGTGCCACCAGCATCAGGGGCCGATCGGATAATTCACCCCTCCACTTT.

DNA of the CDR3: TGTGCCTGGAGTGTACGGTCCGTAGGGGAGCAGTACTTC. It specifies CAWSVRSVGEQYF. The chain recombines TRBV30 with TRBJ2-7; unclear D gene. Germline V gene data show CDR1 as GTSNPN and CDR2 as SVGIG (reference sequence). The CDR3 is made up of 13 amino acids. Trimming pared 0 bases from V and 7 bases from J, leaving 13 bases between.

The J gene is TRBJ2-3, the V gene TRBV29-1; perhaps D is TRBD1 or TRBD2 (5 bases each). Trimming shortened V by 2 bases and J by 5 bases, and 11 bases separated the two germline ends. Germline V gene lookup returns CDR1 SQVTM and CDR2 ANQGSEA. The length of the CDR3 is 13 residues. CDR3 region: CSVEQGRGDTQYF. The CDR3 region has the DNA TGCAGCGTTGAACAGGGCCGGGGAGATACGCAGTATTTT.

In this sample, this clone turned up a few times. The CDR3 DNA reads TGCAGCGTGTCCGGGACCATGAACACTGAAGCTTTCTTT. Protein sequence: CSVSGTMNTEAFF. This chain links TRBV29-1 with TRBJ1-1, with D possibly matching TRBD1 (5 bases). The germline V and J ends were trimmed by 6 bases and 0 bases, with 11 bases remaining between them. This CDR3 contains 13 residues. Looked up from germline, CDR1 is SQVTM and CDR2 is ANQGSEA.

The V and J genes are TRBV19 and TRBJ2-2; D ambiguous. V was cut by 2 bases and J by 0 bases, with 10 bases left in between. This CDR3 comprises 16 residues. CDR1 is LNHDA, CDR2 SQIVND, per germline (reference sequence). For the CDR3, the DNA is TGTGCCAGTAGTATATGGTCAGGATCGAACACCGGGGAGCTGTTTTTT. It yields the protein CASSIWSGSNTGELFF. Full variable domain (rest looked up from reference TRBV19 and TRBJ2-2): DGGITQSPKYLFRKEGQNVTLSCEQNLNHDAMYWYRQDPGQGLRLIYYSQIVNDFQKGDIAEGYSVSREKKESFPLTVTSAQKNPTAFYLCASSIWSGSNTGELFFGEGSRLTVL.

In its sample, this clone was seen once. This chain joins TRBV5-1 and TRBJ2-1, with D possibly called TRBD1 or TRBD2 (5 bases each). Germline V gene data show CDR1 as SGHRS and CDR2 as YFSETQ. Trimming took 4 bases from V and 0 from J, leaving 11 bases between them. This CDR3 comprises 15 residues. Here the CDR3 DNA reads TGCGCCAGCAGCCGGGACCAGAGCTCCTACAATGAGCAGTTCTTC. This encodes CASSRDQSSYNEQFF.

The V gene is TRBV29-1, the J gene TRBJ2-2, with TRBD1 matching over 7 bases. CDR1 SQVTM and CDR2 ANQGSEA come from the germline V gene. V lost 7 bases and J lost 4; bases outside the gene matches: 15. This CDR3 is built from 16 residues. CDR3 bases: TGCAGCGCTGTGATCTCCGAGACAGGGAGCACCGGGGAGCTGTTTTTT. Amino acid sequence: CSAVISETGSTGELFF.